This T cell receptor (beta chain) was identified in a study of cytomegalovirus exposure and HLA in healthy donors. In the study overall: Early released data comprised 75 million to 100 million unique TCRs from HLA-typed donors. Study observations and caveats: A highly shared variant cluster was judged a likely technical artifact.

CDR1 and CDR2 (germline): LNHDA, SQIVND (reference sequence). V lost 5 bases and J lost 1, with 14 bases in between. The CDR3 length is 15 residues. For this clone: Its matching antigen is unknown.

The PCR employed 60 Vbeta primers together with 13 Jbeta primers. Here immunoSEQ multiplex PCR was the method, and the copy in TCRdb shows in-frame clones only, minus some. The repertoire has fewer than 90,000 clones, approximately 75% of them found once; the top ten carry about 7%. Input material: PBMCs. The TCR originated in a human donor in good health. The rearrangement links TRBV19 to TRBJ1-1, with TRBD1 as a possible D gene (6 bases). The CDR3 nucleotides read TGTGCCAGTAGTTGGGGGCAAGGGGCGAACACTGAAGCTTTCTTT. This sequence encodes CASSWGQGANTEAFF. Using reference TRBV19 and TRBJ1-1 for the parts outside the CDR3, the full variable domain is DGGITQSPKYLFRKEGQNVTLSCEQNLNHDAMYWYRQDPGQGLRLIYYSQIVNDFQKGDIAEGYSVSREKKESFPLTVTSAQKNPTAFYLCASSWGQGANTEAFFGQGTRLTVV.